The present T cell receptor beta chain was sequenced within a study of cytomegalovirus exposure and HLA in healthy donors. Across the study: Around 87 million unique TCRs, all from HLA-typed donors, were included in an early release of the data.

The CDR3 is 15 residues long. V was pared by 2 bases and J by 7 bases, with 5 bases of the junction left unmatched. Germline values: CDR1 MNHEY, CDR2 SVGAGI. Study-level points and caveats: As confirmed in vitro, a few CMV-associated chains were specific for CMV antigens. Association with HLA alleles at 0.05 false discovery rate was found for 15,000 to 20,000 TCR beta sequences in a later analysis.

Amplification used 60 Vbeta primers and 13 Jbeta primers. Assay: immunoSEQ multiplex PCR; the TCRdb copy retains only in-frame clones and omits some. The sample has roughly 31,000 clones, more than 55% seen once. Details on this clone: Its antigen remains unknown.

Donors were ostensibly healthy at sampling, although undocumented immune exposures were probable. This clonotype originated in a male donor in good health and CMV-seropositive. The chain recombines TRBV6-5 with TRBJ1-2; 12 nucleotides agree with TRBD1. The sample comprised PBMCs. The CDR3 DNA reads as TGTGCCAGCAGTTACCGCGGGACAGGGGGCGTTGGCTACACCTTC. Its translation is CASSYRGTGGVGYTF.